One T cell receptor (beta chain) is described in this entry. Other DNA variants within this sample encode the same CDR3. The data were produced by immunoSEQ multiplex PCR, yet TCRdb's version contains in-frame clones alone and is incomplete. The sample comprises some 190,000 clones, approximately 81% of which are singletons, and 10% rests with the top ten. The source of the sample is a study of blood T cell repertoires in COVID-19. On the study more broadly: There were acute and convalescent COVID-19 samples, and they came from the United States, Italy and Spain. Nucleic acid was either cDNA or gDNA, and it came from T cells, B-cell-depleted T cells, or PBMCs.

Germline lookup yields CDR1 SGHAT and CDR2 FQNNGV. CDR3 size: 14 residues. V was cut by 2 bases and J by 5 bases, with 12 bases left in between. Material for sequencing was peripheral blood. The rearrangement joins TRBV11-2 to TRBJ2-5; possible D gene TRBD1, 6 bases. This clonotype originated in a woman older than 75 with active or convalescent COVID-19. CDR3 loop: CASSLTGRRETQYF. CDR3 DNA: TGTGCCAGCAGCTTAACAGGGAGACGCGAGACCCAGTACTTC.